This note documents a single TCR beta chain sequence. The sample comes from a study of naive and memory T cell subsets. Two oligonucleotides, mixed equimolar, formed the beta constant-region primer covering TRBC1 and TRBC2. The ligated cDNA underwent four PCR rounds using SP2 and nested alpha and beta constant-region primers. MiXCR, applied by TCRdb to the UMI-ligation and nested PCR reads, yields one record per CDR3 protein. The sample holds tens of thousands of distinct CDR3 sequences, 7% to 7.5% seen once. The CDR3 is 12 amino acids. CDR1 SGHAT and CDR2 FQDESV come from the germline V gene (reference sequence). The V end was cut by 4 bases, the J end by 7 bases, with 10 bases between.

Sequenced: central memory CD4+ T cells from blood. This sequence originates from a human donor in good health. The chain uses TRBV11-1 and TRBJ2-5; the D gene is possibly TRBD2 (6 bases). CDR3 sequence reads: CASSSGGTTQYF. In DNA form, the CDR3 reads TGTGCCAGCAGCTCTGGCGGGACGACCCAGTACTTC.